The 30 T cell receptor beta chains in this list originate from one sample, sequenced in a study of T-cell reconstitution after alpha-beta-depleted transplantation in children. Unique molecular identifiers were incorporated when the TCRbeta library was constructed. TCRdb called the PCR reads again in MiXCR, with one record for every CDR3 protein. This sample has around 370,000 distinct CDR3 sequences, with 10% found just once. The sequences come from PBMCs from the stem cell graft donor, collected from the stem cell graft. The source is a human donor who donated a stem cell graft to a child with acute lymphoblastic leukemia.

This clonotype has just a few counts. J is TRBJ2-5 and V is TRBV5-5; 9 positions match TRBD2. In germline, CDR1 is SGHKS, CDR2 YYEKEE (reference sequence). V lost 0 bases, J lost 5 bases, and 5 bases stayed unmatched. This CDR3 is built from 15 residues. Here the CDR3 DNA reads TGTGCCAGCAGCTTGGTGCCTAGCGGGACCGAGACCCAGTACTTC. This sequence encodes CASSLVPSGTETQYF.

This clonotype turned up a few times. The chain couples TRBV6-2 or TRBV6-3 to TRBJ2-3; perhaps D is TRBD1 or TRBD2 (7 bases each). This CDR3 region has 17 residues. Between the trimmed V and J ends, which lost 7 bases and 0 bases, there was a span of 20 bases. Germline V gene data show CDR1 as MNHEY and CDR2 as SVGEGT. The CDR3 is CASNQVVRGGSTDTQYF. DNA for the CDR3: TGTGCCAGCAACCAAGTAGTCAGGGGGGGAAGCACAGATACGCAGTATTTT.

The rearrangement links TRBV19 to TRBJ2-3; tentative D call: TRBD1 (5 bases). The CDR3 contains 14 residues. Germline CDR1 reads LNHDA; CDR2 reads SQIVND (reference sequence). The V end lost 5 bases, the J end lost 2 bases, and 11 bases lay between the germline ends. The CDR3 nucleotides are TGTGCCAGTAGTTCCGGACAACCCACAGATACGCAGTATTTT. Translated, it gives CASSSGQPTDTQYF.

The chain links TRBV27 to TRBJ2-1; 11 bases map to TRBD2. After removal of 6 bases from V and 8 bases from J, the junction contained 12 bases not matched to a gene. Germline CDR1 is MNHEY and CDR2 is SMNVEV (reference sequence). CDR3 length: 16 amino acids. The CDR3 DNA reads TGTGCCAGCAGGTTCGATGGGCTAGCGGGAGGCTATGAGCAGTTCTTC. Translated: CASRFDGLAGGYEQFF.

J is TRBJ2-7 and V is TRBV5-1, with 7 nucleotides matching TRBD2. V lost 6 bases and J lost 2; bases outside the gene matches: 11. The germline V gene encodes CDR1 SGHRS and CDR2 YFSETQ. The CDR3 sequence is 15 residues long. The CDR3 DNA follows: TGCGCCAGCAAGGACCCACTAGCGCTTACCTACGAGCAGTACTTC. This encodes CASKDPLALTYEQYF.

The DNA for the CDR3 is TGCAGTGCTAGTGTCTCTAGCGGTTACGAGCAGTACTTC. Its translation is CSASVSSGYEQYF. The chain uses TRBV20-1 and TRBJ2-7, with 7 bases that match TRBD2. J lost 4 bases, V lost 3 bases, and 6 bases had no gene match. The germline gives CDR1 DFQATT, CDR2 SNEGSKA (reference sequence). The CDR3 runs to 13 residues.

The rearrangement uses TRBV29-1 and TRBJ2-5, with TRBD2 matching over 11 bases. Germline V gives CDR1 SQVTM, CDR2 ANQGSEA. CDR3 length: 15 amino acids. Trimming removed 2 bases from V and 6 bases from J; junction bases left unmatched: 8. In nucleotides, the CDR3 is TGCAGCGTTGAAATAGCGGGAGGGCCGATTCAGACCCAGTACTTC. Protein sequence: CSVEIAGGPIQTQYF.

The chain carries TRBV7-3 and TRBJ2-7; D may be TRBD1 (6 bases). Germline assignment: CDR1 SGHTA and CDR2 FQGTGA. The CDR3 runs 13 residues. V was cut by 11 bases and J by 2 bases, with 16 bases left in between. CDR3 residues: CAADRQSAYEQYF. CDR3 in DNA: TGTGCCGCGGACAGACAGTCCGCCTACGAGCAGTACTTC.

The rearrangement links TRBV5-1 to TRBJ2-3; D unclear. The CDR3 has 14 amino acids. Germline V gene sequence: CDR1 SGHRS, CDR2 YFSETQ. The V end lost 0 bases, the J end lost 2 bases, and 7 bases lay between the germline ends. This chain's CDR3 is CASSLEQITDTQYF. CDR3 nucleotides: TGCGCCAGCAGCTTGGAGCAGATCACAGATACGCAGTATTTT.

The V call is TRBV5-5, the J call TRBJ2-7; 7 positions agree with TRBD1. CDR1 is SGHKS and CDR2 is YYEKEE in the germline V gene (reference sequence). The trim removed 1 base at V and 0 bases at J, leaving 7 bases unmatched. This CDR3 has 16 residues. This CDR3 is CASSLRGLQDSYEQYF. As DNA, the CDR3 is TGTGCCAGCAGCTTGAGGGGGCTGCAGGACTCCTACGAGCAGTACTTC.

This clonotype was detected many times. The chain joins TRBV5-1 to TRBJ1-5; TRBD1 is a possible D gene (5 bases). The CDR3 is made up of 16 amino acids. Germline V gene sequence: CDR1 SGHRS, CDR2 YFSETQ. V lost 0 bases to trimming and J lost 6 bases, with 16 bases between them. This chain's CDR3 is CASSLAPGPRSQPQHF. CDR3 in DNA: TGCGCCAGCAGCTTGGCCCCGGGACCTCGGAGTCAGCCCCAGCATTTT.

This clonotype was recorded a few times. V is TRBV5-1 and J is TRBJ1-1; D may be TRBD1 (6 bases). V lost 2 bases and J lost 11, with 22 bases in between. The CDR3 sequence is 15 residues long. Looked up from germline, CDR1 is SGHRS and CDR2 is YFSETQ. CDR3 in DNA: TGCGCCAGCAGCTTTGAGGGGGGCCGGACAGTGTTGGCTTTCTTT. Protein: CASSFEGGRTVLAFF.

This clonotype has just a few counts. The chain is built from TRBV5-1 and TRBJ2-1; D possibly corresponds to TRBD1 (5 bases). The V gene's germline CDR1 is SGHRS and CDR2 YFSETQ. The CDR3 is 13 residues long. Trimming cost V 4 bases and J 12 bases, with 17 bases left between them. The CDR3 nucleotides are TGCGCCAGCAGCCTGGACACAAAACGGAGGCAGTTCTTC. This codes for CASSLDTKRRQFF.

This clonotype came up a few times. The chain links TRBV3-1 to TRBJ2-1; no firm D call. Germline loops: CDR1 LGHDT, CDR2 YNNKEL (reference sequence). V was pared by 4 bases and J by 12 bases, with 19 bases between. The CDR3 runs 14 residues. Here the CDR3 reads CASSPLALGVVQFF. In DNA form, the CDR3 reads TGTGCCAGCAGCCCATTGGCGCTAGGAGTCGTGCAGTTCTTC.

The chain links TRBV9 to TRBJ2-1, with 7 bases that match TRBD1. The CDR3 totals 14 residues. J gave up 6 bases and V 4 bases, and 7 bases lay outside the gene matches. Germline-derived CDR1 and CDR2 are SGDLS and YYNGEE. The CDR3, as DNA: TGTGCCAGCAGCATCTCGACAGGGAGCAATGAGCAGTTCTTC. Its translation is CASSISTGSNEQFF.

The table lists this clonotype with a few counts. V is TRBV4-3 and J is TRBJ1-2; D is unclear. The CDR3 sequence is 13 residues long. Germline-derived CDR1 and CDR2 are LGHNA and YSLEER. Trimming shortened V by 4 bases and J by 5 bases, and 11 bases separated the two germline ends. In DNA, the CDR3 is TGCGCCAGCAGCCCTCGGGGAATTTATGGCTACACCTTC. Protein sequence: CASSPRGIYGYTF.

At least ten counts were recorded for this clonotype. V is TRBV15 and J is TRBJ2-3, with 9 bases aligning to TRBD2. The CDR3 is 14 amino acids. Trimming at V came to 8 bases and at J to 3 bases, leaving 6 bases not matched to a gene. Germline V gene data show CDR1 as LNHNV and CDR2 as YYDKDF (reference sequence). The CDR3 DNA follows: TGTGCCACCTTGCTAGCGGGAAGTACAGATACGCAGTATTTT. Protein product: CATLLAGSTDTQYF.

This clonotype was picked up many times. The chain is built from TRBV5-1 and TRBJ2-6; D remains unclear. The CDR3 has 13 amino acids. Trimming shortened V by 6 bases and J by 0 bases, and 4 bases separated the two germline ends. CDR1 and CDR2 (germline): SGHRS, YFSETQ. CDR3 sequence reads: CASMNSGANVLTF. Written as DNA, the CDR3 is TGCGCCAGCATGAACTCTGGGGCCAACGTCCTGACTTTC.

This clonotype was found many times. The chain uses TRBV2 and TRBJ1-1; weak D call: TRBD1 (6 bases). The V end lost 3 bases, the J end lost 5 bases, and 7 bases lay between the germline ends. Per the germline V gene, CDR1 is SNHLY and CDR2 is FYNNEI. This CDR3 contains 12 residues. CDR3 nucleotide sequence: TGTGCCAGCAGTGATAGGGGGACTGAAGCTTTCTTT. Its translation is CASSDRGTEAFF.

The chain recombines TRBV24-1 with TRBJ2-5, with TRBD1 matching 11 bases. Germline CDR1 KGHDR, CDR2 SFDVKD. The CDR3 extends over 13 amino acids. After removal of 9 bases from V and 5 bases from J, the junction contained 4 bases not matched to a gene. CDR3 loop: CATGQGAMETQYF. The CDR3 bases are TGTGCCACCGGACAGGGGGCGATGGAGACCCAGTACTTC.

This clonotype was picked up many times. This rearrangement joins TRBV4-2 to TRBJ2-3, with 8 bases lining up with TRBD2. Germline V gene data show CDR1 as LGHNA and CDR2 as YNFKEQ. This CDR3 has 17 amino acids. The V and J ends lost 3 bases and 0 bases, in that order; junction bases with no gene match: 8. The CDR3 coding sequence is TGTGCCAGCAGCCAGAAGACTAGCGTTACTAGCACAGATACGCAGTATTTT. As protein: CASSQKTSVTSTDTQYF.

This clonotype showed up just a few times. CDR3 in DNA: TGTGCCAGCGGGGTTGACAGGAACACCTACGAGCAGTACTTC. Translating it yields CASGVDRNTYEQYF. The V call is TRBV27, the J call TRBJ2-7; D possibly corresponds to TRBD1 (6 bases). Trimming stripped 8 bases from V and 2 bases from J, with 16 bases between. The CDR3 sequence is 14 residues long. CDR1 and CDR2 (germline): MNHEY, SMNVEV (reference sequence).

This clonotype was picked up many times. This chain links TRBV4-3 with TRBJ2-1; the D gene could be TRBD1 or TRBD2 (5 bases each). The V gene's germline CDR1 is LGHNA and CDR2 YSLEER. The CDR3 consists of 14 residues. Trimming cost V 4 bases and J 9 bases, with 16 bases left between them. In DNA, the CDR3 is TGCGCCAGCAGCCCCCGGGACGGAGCGGCTGAGCAGTTCTTC. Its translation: CASSPRDGAAEQFF.

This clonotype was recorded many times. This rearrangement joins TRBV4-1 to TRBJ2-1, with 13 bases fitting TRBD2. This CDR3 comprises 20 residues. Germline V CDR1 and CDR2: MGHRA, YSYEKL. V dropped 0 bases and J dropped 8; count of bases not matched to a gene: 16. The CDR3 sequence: CASSQDSPQVGTSGTYEQFF. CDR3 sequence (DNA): TGCGCCAGCAGCCAAGATTCTCCCCAAGTGGGGACTAGCGGGACATATGAGCAGTTCTTC.

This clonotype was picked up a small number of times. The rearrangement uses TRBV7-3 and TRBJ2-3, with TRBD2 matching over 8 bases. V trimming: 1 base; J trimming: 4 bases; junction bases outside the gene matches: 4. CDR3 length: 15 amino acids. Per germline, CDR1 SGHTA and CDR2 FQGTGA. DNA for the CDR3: TGTGCCAGCAGCTTAAGCGGGAGGCCCGCAGATACGCAGTATTTT. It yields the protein CASSLSGRPADTQYF. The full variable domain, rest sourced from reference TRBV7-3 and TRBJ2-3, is GAGVSQTPSNKVTEKGKYVELRCDPISGHTALYWYRQSLGQGPEFLIYFQGTGAADDSGLPNDRFFAVRPEGSVSTLKIQRTERGDSAVYLCASSLSGRPADTQYFGPGTRLTVL.

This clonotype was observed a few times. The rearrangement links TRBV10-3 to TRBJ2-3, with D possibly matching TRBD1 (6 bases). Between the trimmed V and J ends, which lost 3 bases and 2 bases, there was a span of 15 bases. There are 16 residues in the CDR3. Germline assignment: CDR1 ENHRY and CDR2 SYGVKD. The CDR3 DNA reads TGTGCCATCAGTGAACCCCAGGGGAAAATCACAGATACGCAGTATTTT. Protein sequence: CAISEPQGKITDTQYF.

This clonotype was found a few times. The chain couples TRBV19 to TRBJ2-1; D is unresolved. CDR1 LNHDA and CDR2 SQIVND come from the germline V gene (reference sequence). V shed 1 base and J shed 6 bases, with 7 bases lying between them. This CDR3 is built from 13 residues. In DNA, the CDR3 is TGTGCCAGTAGTATAGGCGGTCTCAATGAGCAGTTCTTC. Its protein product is CASSIGGLNEQFF.

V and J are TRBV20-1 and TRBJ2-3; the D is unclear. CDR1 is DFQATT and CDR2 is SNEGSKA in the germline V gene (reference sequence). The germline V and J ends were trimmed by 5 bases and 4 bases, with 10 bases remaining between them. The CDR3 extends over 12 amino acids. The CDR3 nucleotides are TGCAGTGCTCCAGGTGGGGCAGATACGCAGTATTTT. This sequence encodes CSAPGGADTQYF.

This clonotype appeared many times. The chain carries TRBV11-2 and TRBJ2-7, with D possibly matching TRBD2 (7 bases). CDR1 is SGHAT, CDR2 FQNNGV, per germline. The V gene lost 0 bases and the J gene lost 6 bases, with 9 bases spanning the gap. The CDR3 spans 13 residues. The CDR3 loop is CASSLEGGGEQYF. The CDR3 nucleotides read TGTGCCAGCAGCTTAGAGGGAGGGGGCGAGCAGTACTTC.

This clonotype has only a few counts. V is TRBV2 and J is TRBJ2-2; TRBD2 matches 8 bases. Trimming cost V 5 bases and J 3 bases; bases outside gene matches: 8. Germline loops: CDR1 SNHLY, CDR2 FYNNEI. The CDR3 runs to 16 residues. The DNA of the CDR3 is TGTGCCAGCAGTCAAACCGGGACTAGATACACCGGGGAGCTGTTTTTT. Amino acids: CASSQTGTRYTGELFF.